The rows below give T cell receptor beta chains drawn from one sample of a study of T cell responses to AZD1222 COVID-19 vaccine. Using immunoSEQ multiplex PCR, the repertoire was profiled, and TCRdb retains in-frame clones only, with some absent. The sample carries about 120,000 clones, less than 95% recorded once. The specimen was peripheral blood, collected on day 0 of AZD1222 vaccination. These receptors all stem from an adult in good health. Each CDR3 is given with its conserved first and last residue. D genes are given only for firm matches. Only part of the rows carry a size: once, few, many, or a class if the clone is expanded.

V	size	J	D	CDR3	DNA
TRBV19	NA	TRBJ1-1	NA	CASSKAGQREAFF	TGTGCCAGTAGTAAGGCAGGGCAAAGGGAAGCTTTCTTT
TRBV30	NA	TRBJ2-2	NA	CAWGLRTVYTGELFF	TGTGCCTGGGGGCTCCGGACAGTTTACACCGGGGAGCTGTTTTTT
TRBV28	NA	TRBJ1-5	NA	CASRSGPRNQPQHF	TGTGCCAGCAGGTCGGGACCCCGCAATCAGCCCCAGCATTTT
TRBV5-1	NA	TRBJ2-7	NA	CASSLEDSYEQYF	TGCGCCAGCAGCTTGGAGGACTCCTACGAGCAGTACTTC
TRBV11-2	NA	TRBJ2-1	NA	CASSSPHLHEQFF	TGTGCCAGCAGCTCTCCCCACTTGCATGAGCAGTTCTTC
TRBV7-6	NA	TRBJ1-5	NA	CASSPSQGQPQHF	TGTGCCAGCAGCCCCTCCCAGGGCCAGCCCCAGCATTTT
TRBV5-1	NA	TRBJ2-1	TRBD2	CASSSGLEVNEQFF	TGCGCCAGCAGCTCGGGACTAGAAGTAAATGAGCAGTTCTTC
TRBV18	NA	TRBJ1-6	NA	CASSLEGSSPLHF	TGTGCCAGCTCACTGGAGGGGTCCTCACCCCTCCACTTT
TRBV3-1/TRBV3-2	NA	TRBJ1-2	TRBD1	CASSHSLRGNGYTF	TGTGCCAGCAGCCACTCCCTCAGGGGGAATGGCTACACCTTC
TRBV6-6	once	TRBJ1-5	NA	CASSYGEPQHF	TGTGCCAGCAGTTACGGGGAGCCCCAGCATTTT
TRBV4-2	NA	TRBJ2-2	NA	CASSQDIAGELFF	TGTGCCAGCAGCCAAGATATCGCCGGGGAGCTGTTTTTT
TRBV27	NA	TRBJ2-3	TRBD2	CAGEQREFVDTQYF	TGTGCCGGTGAGCAGCGGGAGTTTGTGGATACGCAGTATTTT
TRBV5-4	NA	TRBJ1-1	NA	CASSLPGTNTEAFF	TGTGCCAGCAGCCTCCCGGGGACCAACACTGAAGCTTTCTTT
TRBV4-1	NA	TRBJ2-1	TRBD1	CASSQEGEGRQGGYEQFF	TGCGCCAGCAGCCAAGAGGGCGAGGGAAGACAGGGTGGGTATGAGCAGTTCTTC
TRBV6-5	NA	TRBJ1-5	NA	CASSSDRLGNQPQHF	TGTGCCAGCAGTTCCGACAGGCTCGGCAATCAGCCCCAGCATTTT
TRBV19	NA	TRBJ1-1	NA	CASSTRGGRGVAGSMNTEAFF	TGTGCCAGTAGTACCCGGGGGGGCAGGGGAGTTGCCGGGAGTATGAACACTGAAGCTTTCTTT
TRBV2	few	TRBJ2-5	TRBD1	CASSGQGSAAETQYF	TGTGCCAGCAGCGGACAGGGCAGCGCCGCGGAGACCCAGTACTTC
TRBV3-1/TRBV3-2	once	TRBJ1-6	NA	CASSQDLVQSSSYNSPLHF	TGTGCCAGCAGCCAAGATCTCGTTCAATCAAGCTCCTATAATTCACCCCTCCACTTT
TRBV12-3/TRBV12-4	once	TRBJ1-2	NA	CASSPRGDYGYTF	TGTGCCAGCAGTCCCAGGGGAGATTATGGCTACACCTTC
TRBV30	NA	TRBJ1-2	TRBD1	CAWSVGQGDSNGYTF	TGTGCCTGGAGCGTCGGACAGGGCGATTCGAATGGCTACACCTTC
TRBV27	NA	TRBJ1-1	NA	CASSLEGPNTEAFF	TGTGCCAGCAGTTTGGAGGGGCCGAACACTGAAGCTTTCTTT
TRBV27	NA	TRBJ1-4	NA	CASRPQGPTEKLFF	TGTGCCAGCCGTCCCCAGGGACCTACAGAAAAACTGTTTTTT
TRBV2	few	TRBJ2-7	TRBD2	CASSENSGRVYEQYF	TGTGCCAGCAGTGAAAACAGCGGGAGAGTGTACGAGCAGTACTTC
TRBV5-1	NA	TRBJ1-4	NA	CASSLTGAGDEKLFF	TGCGCCAGCAGCCTGACGGGCGCGGGGGATGAAAAACTGTTTTTT
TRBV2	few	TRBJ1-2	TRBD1	CATWTGDFYGYTF	TGTGCCACTTGGACAGGTGATTTCTATGGCTACACCTTC
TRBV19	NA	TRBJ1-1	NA	CASSIKATMNTEAFF	TGTGCCAGTAGTATAAAGGCAACGATGAACACTGAAGCTTTCTTT
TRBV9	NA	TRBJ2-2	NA	CASSVVARGDTGELFF	TGTGCCAGCAGCGTAGTTGCACGAGGGGACACCGGGGAGCTGTTTTTT
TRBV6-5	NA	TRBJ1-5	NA	CASSYTSNQPQHF	TGTGCCAGCAGTTATACTAGCAATCAGCCCCAGCATTTT
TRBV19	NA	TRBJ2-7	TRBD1	CATRQGAYEQYF	TGTGCCACTCGACAGGGGGCCTACGAGCAGTACTTC
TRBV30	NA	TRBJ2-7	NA	CAWSQLNGYEQYF	TGTGCCTGGAGTCAGTTAAATGGGTACGAGCAGTACTTC
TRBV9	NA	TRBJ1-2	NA	CASSVELGGGYTF	TGTGCCAGCAGCGTAGAGTTAGGGGGTGGCTACACCTTC
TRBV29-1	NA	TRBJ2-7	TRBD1	CSVERGQGASYEQYF	TGCAGCGTTGAGAGGGGACAGGGGGCCTCCTACGAGCAGTACTTC
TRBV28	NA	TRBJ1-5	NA	CAGMHGGAGQPQHF	TGTGCCGGGATGCATGGGGGGGCGGGTCAGCCCCAGCATTTT
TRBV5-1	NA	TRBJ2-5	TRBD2	CASSIWGLAGPSQETQYF	TGCGCCAGTTCAATTTGGGGACTAGCGGGACCGAGCCAAGAGACCCAGTACTTC
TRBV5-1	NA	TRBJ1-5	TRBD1	CASSSGTGDSNQPQHF	TGCGCCAGCAGCTCCGGGACAGGAGATAGCAATCAGCCCCAGCATTTT
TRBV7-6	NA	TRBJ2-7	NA	CASSLIEREQYF	TGTGCCAGCAGCTTAATAGAGCGCGAGCAGTACTTC
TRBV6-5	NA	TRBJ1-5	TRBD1	CASNNDRDQPQHF	TGTGCCAGCAATAATGACAGGGATCAGCCCCAGCATTTT
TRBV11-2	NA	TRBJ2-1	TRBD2	CASSLDGGGDNEQFF	TGTGCCAGCAGCTTAGATGGTGGGGGGGACAATGAGCAGTTCTTC
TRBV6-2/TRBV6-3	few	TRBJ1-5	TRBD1	CASSYGGQINLYSNQPQHF	TGTGCCAGCAGTTACGGGGGACAGATCAACCTTTATAGCAATCAGCCCCAGCATTTT
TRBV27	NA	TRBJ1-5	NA	CASSFTRDQPQHF	TGTGCCAGCAGTTTTACAAGGGATCAGCCCCAGCATTTT
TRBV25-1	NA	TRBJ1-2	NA	CASSGPSRGYGYTF	TGTGCCAGCAGTGGACCCAGTCGGGGGTATGGCTACACCTTC
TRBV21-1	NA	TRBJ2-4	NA	CASTTRGVGIKGIAKNIQYF	TGTGCCAGCACCACTCGGGGGGTAGGGATAAAGGGGATAGCCAAAAACATTCAGTACTTC
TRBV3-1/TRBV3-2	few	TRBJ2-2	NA	CASSGVRTRGELFF	TGTGCCAGCAGCGGGGTCAGGACGAGGGGGGAGCTGTTTTTT
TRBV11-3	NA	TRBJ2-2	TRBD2	CASSERTSHTGELFF	TGTGCCAGCTCGGAAAGGACTAGCCACACCGGGGAGCTGTTTTTT
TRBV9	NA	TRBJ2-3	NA	CASSVGRYTDTQYF	TGTGCCAGCAGCGTGGGTCGCTACACAGATACGCAGTATTTT
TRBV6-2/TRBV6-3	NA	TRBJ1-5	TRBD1	CASSWTGGGGLPQHF	TGTGCCAGCAGCTGGACAGGGGGCGGAGGTCTGCCCCAGCATTTT
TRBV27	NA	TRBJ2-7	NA	CASSLTAAAYEQYF	TGTGCCAGCAGTCTCACTGCGGCTGCCTACGAGCAGTACTTC
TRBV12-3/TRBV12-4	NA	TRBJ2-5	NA	CASSLLGTQYF	TGTGCCAGCAGTTTGCTGGGGACCCAGTACTTC
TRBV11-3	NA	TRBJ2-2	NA	CASSLGRGSGGELFF	TGTGCCAGCAGCTTAGGCAGGGGATCTGGCGGGGAGCTGTTTTTT
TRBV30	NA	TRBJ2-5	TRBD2	CAVAYGGSVETQYF	TGTGCCGTCGCGTATGGCGGGAGCGTAGAGACCCAGTACTTC